The 15 T cell receptor beta chains given below trace back to one sample, sequenced in a study of blood T cell repertoires in COVID-19. Profiled with immunoSEQ multiplex PCR; TCRdb holds only in-frame clones, not every one. The data contain some 97,000 clones, around four fifths of them singletons. The specimen was peripheral blood. The receptors were sampled from a man aged 65 to 85 with active or convalescent COVID-19.

The chain combines TRBV4-3 with TRBJ1-6; weak D call: TRBD1 (6 bases). The CDR3 runs to 15 residues. CDR1 is LGHNA and CDR2 is YSLEER in the germline V gene. V lost 2 bases and J 7 bases, leaving 12 bases between the germline ends. The CDR3 bases are TGCGCCAGCAGCCAATCGGGACAAACGAATTCACCCCTCCACTTT. Translating it yields CASSQSGQTNSPLHF.

The chain is built from TRBV5-1 and TRBJ1-3, with D unresolved. Germline V CDR1 and CDR2: SGHRS, YFSETQ. Trimming took off 0 bases at V and 0 bases at J, with 7 bases between the two ends. The CDR3 loop spans 15 amino acids. Here the CDR3 DNA reads TGCGCCAGCAGCTTGGAAGCCGTCTCTGGAAACACCATATATTTT. Its protein product is CASSLEAVSGNTIYF.

V gene TRBV4-2 combines with J gene TRBJ2-1; D gene ambiguous. Germline V gene data show CDR1 as LGHNA and CDR2 as YNFKEQ. The CDR3 totals 14 residues. V was shortened by 5 bases and J by 5 bases, with 13 bases between the two germline ends. The CDR3 region has the DNA TGTGCCAGCAGCAAGACTCATCGACACAATGAGCAGTTCTTC. This encodes CASSKTHRHNEQFF.

This rearrangement joins TRBV13 to TRBJ2-2; 9 bases align to TRBD1. This CDR3 is built from 16 residues. V lost 3 bases, J lost 5 bases, and 7 bases stayed unmatched. Germline CDR1 is PRHDT and CDR2 is FYEKMQ (reference sequence). In DNA, the CDR3 is TGTGCCAGCAGCTTCGGGACAGGGTGGAGGACCGGGGAGCTGTTTTTT. It specifies CASSFGTGWRTGELFF. The full variable domain, completed using reference TRBV13 and TRBJ2-2, is AAGVIQSPRHLIKEKRETATLKCYPIPRHDTVYWYQQGPGQDPQFLISFYEKMQSDKGSIPDRFSAQQFSDYHSELNMSSLELGDSALYFCASSFGTGWRTGELFFGEGSRLTVL.

The J gene is TRBJ2-7, the V gene TRBV20-1; D is perhaps TRBD1 (6 bases). This CDR3 has 14 residues. Per germline, CDR1 DFQATT and CDR2 SNEGSKA (reference sequence). With 3 bases removed from V and 1 base from J, the gap between germline ends came to 13 bases. CDR3 loop: CSASGRGRSYEQYF. CDR3 sequence (DNA): TGCAGTGCTAGTGGCAGGGGCCGGTCCTACGAGCAGTACTTC.

In this sample, this clone turned up a few times. V gene TRBV3-1 (or the pseudogene TRBV3-2) combines with J gene TRBJ2-3; 9 bases agree with TRBD2. Germline lookup yields CDR1 LGHDT and CDR2 YNNKEL (reference sequence). This CDR3 has 17 residues. V shed 0 bases, J shed 3 bases, and the junction held 7 bases outside the gene matches. The CDR3 DNA reads TGTGCCAGCAGCCAAGATGGGAGTAGCGGGAGTACAGATACGCAGTATTTT. This translates into CASSQDGSSGSTDTQYF.

The chain recombines TRBV7-2 with TRBJ2-7; TRBD2 matches at 7 bases. This CDR3 region has 15 residues. Germline values: CDR1 SGHTA, CDR2 FQGNSA. With V trimmed by 5 bases and J by 5 bases, 12 bases remained unmatched. The DNA for the CDR3 is TGTGCCAGCAGCGTCGCGGGGGTCCTCAACCACGAGCAGTACTTC. Amino acids: CASSVAGVLNHEQYF.

The chain carries TRBV30 and TRBJ2-3, with D tentatively TRBD2 (6 bases). The CDR3 loop spans 15 amino acids. Trimming removed 2 bases at V and 3 bases at J, with 15 bases between. Germline lookup yields CDR1 GTSNPN and CDR2 SVGIG (reference sequence). The CDR3: CAWSTTSGLTDTQYF. CDR3 nucleotides: TGTGCCTGGAGTACCACAAGCGGGCTTACAGATACGCAGTATTTT.

This clone showed up just once. The gene calls are TRBV6-6 and TRBJ1-5; perhaps TRBD1 as D (5 bases). Germline lookup yields CDR1 MNHNY and CDR2 SVGAGI (reference sequence). V lost 7 bases and J lost 0, with 16 bases in between. The CDR3 is made up of 16 amino acids. Here the CDR3 DNA reads TGTGCCAGCACCCCGGGGGGGATTATTAGCAATCAGCCCCAGCATTTT. The encoded protein is CASTPGGIISNQPQHF.

The rearrangement joins TRBV27 to TRBJ2-7, with 9 bases that match TRBD2. V dropped 6 bases and J dropped 0; count of bases not matched to a gene: 6. The germline V gene encodes CDR1 MNHEY and CDR2 SMNVEV (reference sequence). The CDR3 runs 15 residues. The CDR3 sequence: CASRPGLAPSYEQYF. The CDR3 nucleotides are TGTGCCAGCAGGCCCGGACTAGCGCCCTCCTACGAGCAGTACTTC.

The chain couples TRBV15 to TRBJ2-1, with 9 bases identical to TRBD2. Unmatched junction bases numbered 10, after V lost 1 base and J lost 15 bases. The CDR3 consists of 14 residues. Germline V gives CDR1 LNHNV, CDR2 YYDKDF (reference sequence). The CDR3 coding sequence is TGTGCCACCAGCAGAGGGGGTAGCGGGAGATCCCCGTTCTTC. Amino acid sequence: CATSRGGSGRSPFF.

This clone was detected only once. The chain has TRBV4-2 and TRBJ2-1, with D possibly being TRBD2 (6 bases). With 0 bases removed from V and 4 bases from J, the gap between germline ends came to 13 bases. CDR1 LGHNA and CDR2 YNFKEQ come from the germline V gene. This CDR3 has 16 residues. CDR3 sequence reads: CASSQDGEEQYNEQFF. The CDR3 DNA is TGTGCCAGCAGCCAAGATGGGGAGGAACAGTACAATGAGCAGTTCTTC.

This clone was counted between two and nine times. The gene calls are TRBV6-1 and TRBJ2-2; maybe TRBD2 (6 bases). The CDR3 is 16 residues long. Germline CDR1 reads MNHNS; CDR2 reads SASEGT. The V end lost 1 base, the J end lost 6 bases, and 15 bases lay between the germline ends. CDR3 nucleotide sequence: TGTGCCAGCAGTGAAGGTTCTTTCAGGGAGGCCGGGGAGCTGTTTTTT. Residues: CASSEGSFREAGELFF.

The chain joins TRBV18 to TRBJ2-1; 12 bases agree with TRBD2. Germline V gene data show CDR1 as KGHSH and CDR2 as LQKENI. V trimming: 0 bases; J trimming: 8 bases; junction bases outside the gene matches: 5. The CDR3 consists of 16 residues. For the CDR3, the DNA is TGTGCCAGCTCACCACCGACTAGCGGGAGAAAATATGAGCAGTTCTTC. It translates to CASSPPTSGRKYEQFF. Complete variable domain (other parts from reference TRBV18 and TRBJ2-1): NAGVMQNPRHLVRRRGQEARLRCSPMKGHSHVYWYRQLPEEGLKFMVYLQKENIIDESGMPKERFSAEFPKEGPSILRIQQVVRGDSAAYFCASSPPTSGRKYEQFFGPGTRLTVL.

The chain recombines TRBV9 with TRBJ2-3; 12 bases agree with TRBD2. V trimming: 0 bases; J trimming: 7 bases; junction bases outside the gene matches: 6. The germline V gene has CDR1 SGDLS and CDR2 YYNGEE. The CDR3 runs to 16 residues. The CDR3 DNA reads as TGTGCCAGCAGCGTAGCACTAGCGGGGGGCGAAAATACGCAGTATTTT. This codes for CASSVALAGGENTQYF.